The source of this T cell receptor beta chain is a study of T cells in Graves' hyperthyroidism and ophthalmopathy (dated by TCRdb to the late 2010s). Describing the broader study: TCR V-J signatures able to tell the groups apart were searched for in a discovery cohort of some 97 patients, of whom 43 had Graves' ophthalmopathy and under 65 had stable Graves' hyperthyroidism. An independent validation cohort of some 18 hyperthyroidism patients and 17 patients who later progressed to ophthalmopathy tested prospective prediction of ophthalmopathy. The 100 or so discovery patients were randomly split 7:3 into training and test sets. The study also compared thyroid tissue and blood T-cell repertoires from a handful of Graves' hyperthyroidism patients. After blood sampling, hyperthyroidism patients were treated with methimazole at a starting dose of 30 mg daily, and ophthalmopathy patients were treated with high-dose intravenous methylprednisolone. TCR Vbeta CDR3 sequencing of some 140 peripheral blood samples (under 45 ophthalmopathy, some 75 hyperthyroidism and approximately 17 progressor patients) is reported in the paper. Overall study outcomes, separate from this receptor: No statistical method was used to set the sample size in advance, and investigators knew the group allocation. A 13 V-J signature model separated ophthalmopathy from stable hyperthyroidism, with over 85% sensitivity and about 81% specificity in cross-validation and 80%/75% in testing. Most expanded thyroid clonotypes (frequency above 0.001) were also found in blood, which suggests that blood repertoires may mirror thyroid immune responses. In validation, the model predicted progression to ophthalmopathy with around 71% sensitivity and 72% to 85% specificity, a median of 6.5 months before onset.

Stable Graves' hyperthyroidism was defined as no progression to ophthalmopathy during 18 months of follow-up. Hyperthyroidism patients were newly diagnosed, with disease duration under 2 months, and aged 18 to 65 years. Patients with uncontrolled infections, other autoimmune diseases, pregnancy or lactation were excluded. Clinical symptoms, serum thyroxine and TRAb, thyroid ultrasound, and orbital computed tomography formed the basis for the diagnoses. Trizol reagent was used to extract total RNA, and RNA quality was then checked on an Agilent 2100 Bioanalyzer. The germline V gene (reference sequence) specifies SEHNR as CDR1 and FQNEAQ as CDR2. The junction shows trimming of 5 bases on V and 4 bases on J, plus 20 bases between the germline ends. The CDR3 has 16 amino acids, counting the end cysteine and phenylalanine. This entry keeps only the CDR3 DNA: 48 bases, framed from base 1. This clonotype has only a few counts. This receptor's antigen is unknown. Base-call qualities are not available, and no considerably larger clone is one nucleotide away.

Amplification of TCR beta CDR3 regions was carried out from RNA transcripts. For the first round of RT-PCR on the TCR CDR3, the HTBI primer set was used together with the Qiagen OneStep RT-PCR kit. A second multiplex PCR round built the libraries, followed by size selection and purification. Paired-end sequencing of the libraries was performed with 100 bp reads on an Illumina HiSeq2000. Per the original workflow: SOAPnuke was used to process the raw data, throwing out any read that contained adapters or uncalled bases, had a mean Phred below 15, or lacked an exact constant-primer or identifier match. COPE v1.2.5 was used to merge high-quality paired reads, and clonotypes were defined as unique nucleotide sequences. MiTCR v1.1 was used to align the clonotypes against IMGT TRBV, TRBD and TRBJ reference segments. Only V-J combinations with frequency above 0.0001, covering 99% to 99.2% of repertoires, were analysed. The TCS score was defined as the ratio of F50 (clonal expansion) to E x V (chaos), calculated using BLOSUM62-based TCRdist between CDR3 peptides within each V-J. Welch's t-statistics and random forest reduced 500 to 650 V-J features to some 14, which were used in a naive Bayes classifier (R e1071). TCRdb ran its own pipeline on the public reads, namely fastp trimming at Q25 and MiXCR clone calling, and kept in-frame beta chains. Each record represents a unique CDR3 protein, reported with the most common genes and DNA among its rows. Clone size and V and J calls follow TCRdb, not the original study. Present in this sample are 560,000 or so distinct CDR3 sequences, 46% of which were seen just once. Together, the top ten hold roughly 8.2% of the sample.

This clonotype was sampled from a woman aged 18-35 years with Graves' hyperthyroidism. Donor details come from another sample of the same person, matched by shared clones. Source material: peripheral blood or thyroid tissue (not recorded which). The sequence links TRBV7-9 to TRBJ1-2; no D gene can be assigned with confidence. The DNA sequence is as follows: TGTGCCAGCAGCCCCACGGCGACTGGGGAAATCTATGGCTACACCTTC. It codes for CASSPTATGEIYGYTF.